One TCR beta chain is described in this entry. The source of the sample is a study of cytomegalovirus exposure and HLA in healthy donors. Vbeta (60) and Jbeta (13) primers were used in the PCR. Clones were sequenced by immunoSEQ multiplex PCR, and TCRdb holds only the in-frame ones, with some missing. Of over 150,000 clones detected, roughly 85% appear once; the ten largest clones hold just over 2.5%. The V gene's germline CDR1 is DFQATT and CDR2 SNEGSKA (reference sequence). The CDR3 runs to 11 residues. Between the trimmed V and J ends, which lost 2 bases and 10 bases, there was a span of 9 bases. Sequencing was carried out using PBMCs. The rearrangement joins TRBV20-1 to TRBJ2-1; D is possibly TRBD2 (5 bases). This clonotype was sampled from a man aged 25 to 40 in good health and CMV-seropositive. The CDR3 reads CSARPSGEQFF. CDR3 nucleotide sequence: TGCAGTGCTAGACCCTCGGGGGAGCAGTTCTTC.